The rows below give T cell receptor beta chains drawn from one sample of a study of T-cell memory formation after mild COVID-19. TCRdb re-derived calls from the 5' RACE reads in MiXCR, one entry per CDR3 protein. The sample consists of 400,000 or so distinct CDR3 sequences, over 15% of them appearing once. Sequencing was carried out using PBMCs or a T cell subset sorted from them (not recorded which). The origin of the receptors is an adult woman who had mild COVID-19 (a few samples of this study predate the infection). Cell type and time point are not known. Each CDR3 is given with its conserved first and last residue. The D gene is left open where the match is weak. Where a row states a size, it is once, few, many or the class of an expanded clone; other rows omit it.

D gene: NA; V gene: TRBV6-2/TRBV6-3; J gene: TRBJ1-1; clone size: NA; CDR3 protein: CASSYSLARRQAQVDTEAFF; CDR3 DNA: TGTGCCAGCAGTTACTCGCTAGCTAGGCGACAGGCGCAGGTAGACACTGAAGCTTTCTTT
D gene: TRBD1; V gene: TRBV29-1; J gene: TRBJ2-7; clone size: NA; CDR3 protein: CSVVDRETYEQYF; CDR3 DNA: TGCAGCGTTGTAGACAGGGAGACCTACGAGCAGTACTTC
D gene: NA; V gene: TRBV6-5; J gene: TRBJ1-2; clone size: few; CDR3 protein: CASSYDFRAHYGYTF; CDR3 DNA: TGTGCCAGCAGTTACGATTTCAGGGCCCACTATGGCTACACCTTC
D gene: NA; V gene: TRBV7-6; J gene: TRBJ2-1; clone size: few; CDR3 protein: CASSLGGPTEQFF; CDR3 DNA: TGTGCCAGCAGCTTAGGAGGTCCGACTGAGCAGTTCTTC
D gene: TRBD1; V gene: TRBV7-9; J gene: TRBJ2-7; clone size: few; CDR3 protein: CASSFIQGTYEQYF; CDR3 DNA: TGTGCCAGCAGCTTTATACAGGGGACCTACGAGCAGTACTTC
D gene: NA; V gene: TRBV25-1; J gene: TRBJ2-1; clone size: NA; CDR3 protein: CASSEPARGNEQFF; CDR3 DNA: TGTGCCAGCAGTGAACCCGCTAGGGGCAATGAGCAGTTCTTC
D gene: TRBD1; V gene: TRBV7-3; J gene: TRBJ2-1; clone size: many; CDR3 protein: CASSADRVNEQFF; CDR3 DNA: TGTGCCAGCAGCGCCGACAGGGTCAATGAGCAGTTCTTC
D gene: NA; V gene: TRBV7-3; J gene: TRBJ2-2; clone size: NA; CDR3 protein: CASSERSSTGELFF; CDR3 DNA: TGTGCCAGCAGCGAACGGTCTTCCACCGGGGAGCTGTTTTTT
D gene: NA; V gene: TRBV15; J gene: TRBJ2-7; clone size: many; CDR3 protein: CATSRDPGNIYEQYF; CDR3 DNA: TGTGCCACCAGCAGAGATCCCGGGAACATCTACGAGCAGTACTTC
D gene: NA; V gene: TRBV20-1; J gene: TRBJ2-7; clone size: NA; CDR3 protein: CSARYTTSQREQYF; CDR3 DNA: TGCAGTGCTAGGTATACCACGTCTCAAAGAGAGCAGTACTTC